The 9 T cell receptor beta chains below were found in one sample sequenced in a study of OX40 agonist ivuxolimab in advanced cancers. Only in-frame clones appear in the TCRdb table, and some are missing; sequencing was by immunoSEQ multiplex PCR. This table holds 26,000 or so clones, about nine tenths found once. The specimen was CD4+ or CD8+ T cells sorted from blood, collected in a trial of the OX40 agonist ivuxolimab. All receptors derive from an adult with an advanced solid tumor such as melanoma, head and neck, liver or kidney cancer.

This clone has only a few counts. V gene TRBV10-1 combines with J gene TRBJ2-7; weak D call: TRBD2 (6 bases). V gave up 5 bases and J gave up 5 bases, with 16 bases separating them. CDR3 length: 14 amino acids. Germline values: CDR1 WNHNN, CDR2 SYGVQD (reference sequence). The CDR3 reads CASSRRGTTHEQYF. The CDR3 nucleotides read TGCGCCAGCAGTCGGAGGGGAACGACCCACGAGCAGTACTTC.

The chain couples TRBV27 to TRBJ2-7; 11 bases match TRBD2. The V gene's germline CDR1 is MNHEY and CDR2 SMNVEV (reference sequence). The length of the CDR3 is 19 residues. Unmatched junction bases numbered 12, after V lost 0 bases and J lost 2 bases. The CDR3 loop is CASSLSGLAGGDQTYEQYF. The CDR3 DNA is TGTGCCAGCAGTTTATCGGGGCTAGCGGGAGGAGACCAAACCTACGAGCAGTACTTC.

This CDR3 reads CASSSLASGRVREQYF. The DNA of the CDR3 is TGTGCCAGCAGTTCCTTGGCTAGCGGGAGGGTAAGGGAGCAGTACTTC. The chain uses TRBV27 and TRBJ2-7; the match to TRBD2 covers 12 bases. After removal of 4 bases from V and 7 bases from J, the junction contained 11 bases not matched to a gene. The CDR3 sequence is 16 residues long. Germline loops: CDR1 MNHEY, CDR2 SMNVEV (reference sequence).

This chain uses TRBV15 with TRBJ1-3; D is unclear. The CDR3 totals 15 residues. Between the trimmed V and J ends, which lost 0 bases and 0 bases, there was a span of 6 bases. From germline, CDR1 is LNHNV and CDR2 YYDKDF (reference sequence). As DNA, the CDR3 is TGTGCCACCAGCAGAGAGGGGTACTCTGGAAACACCATATATTTT. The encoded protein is CATSREGYSGNTIYF.

DNA of the CDR3: TGTGCCAGCTCGAACAGGGGGGGCAATCAGCCCCAGCATTTT. Amino acids: CASSNRGGNQPQHF. The chain has TRBV27 and TRBJ1-5; 8 positions agree with TRBD1. The CDR3 has 14 residues. Trimming took 8 bases from V and 2 from J; bases not matched to a gene: 5. CDR1 is MNHEY, CDR2 SMNVEV, per germline (reference sequence).

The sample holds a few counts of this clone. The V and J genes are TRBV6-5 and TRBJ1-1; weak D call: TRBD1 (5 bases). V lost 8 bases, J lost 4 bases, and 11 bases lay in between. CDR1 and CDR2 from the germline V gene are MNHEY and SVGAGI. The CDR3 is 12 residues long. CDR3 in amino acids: CASGPGGTEAFF. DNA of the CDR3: TGTGCCAGCGGTCCTGGGGGCACTGAAGCTTTCTTT.

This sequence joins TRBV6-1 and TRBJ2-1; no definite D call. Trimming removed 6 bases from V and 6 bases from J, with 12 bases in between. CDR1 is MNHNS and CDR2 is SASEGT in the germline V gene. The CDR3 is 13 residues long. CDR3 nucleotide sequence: TGTGCCAGCAGCCCTGACTCGAGCAATGAGCAGTTCTTC. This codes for CASSPDSSNEQFF.

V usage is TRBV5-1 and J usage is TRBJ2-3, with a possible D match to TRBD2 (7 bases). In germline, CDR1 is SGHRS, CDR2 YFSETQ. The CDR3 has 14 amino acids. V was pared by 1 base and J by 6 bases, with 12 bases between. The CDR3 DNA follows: TGCGCCAGCAGCTTGTCGGGGGGCTATGATACGCAGTATTTT. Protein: CASSLSGGYDTQYF. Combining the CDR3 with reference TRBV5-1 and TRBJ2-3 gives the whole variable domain KAGVTQTPRYLIKTRGQQVTLSCSPISGHRSVSWYQQTPGQGLQFLFEYFSETQRNKGNFPGRFSGRQFSNSRSEMNVSTLELGDSALYLCASSLSGGYDTQYFGPGTRLTVL.

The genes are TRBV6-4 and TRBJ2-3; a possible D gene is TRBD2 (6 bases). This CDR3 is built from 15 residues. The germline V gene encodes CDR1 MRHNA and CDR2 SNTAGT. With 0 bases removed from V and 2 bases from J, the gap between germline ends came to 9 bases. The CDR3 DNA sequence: TGTGCCAGCAGTGACTCGGAGGGAAACACAGATACGCAGTATTTT. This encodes CASSDSEGNTDTQYF.